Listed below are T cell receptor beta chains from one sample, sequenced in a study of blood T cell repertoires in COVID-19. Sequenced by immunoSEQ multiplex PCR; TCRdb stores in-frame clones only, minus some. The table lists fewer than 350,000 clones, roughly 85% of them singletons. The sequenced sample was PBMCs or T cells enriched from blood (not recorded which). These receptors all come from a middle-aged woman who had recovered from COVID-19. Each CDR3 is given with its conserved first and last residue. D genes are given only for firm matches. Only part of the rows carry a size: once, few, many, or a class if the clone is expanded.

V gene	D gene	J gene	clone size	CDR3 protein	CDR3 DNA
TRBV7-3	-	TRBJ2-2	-	CASSLGANTGELFF	TGTGCCAGCAGCCTAGGGGCCAACACCGGGGAGCTGTTTTTT
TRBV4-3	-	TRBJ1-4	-	CASSQDRSGKLFF	TGCGCCAGCAGCCAGGACCGTAGCGGAAAACTGTTTTTT
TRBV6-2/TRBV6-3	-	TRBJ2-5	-	CASSLTRQETQYF	TGTGCCAGCAGTTTAACTAGACAAGAGACCCAGTACTTC
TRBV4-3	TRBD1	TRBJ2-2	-	CASSLTGTGPGELFF	TGCGCCAGCAGCCTCACCGGGACAGGGCCCGGGGAGCTGTTTTTT
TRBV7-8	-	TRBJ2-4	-	CASSPALSEGKNIQYF	TGTGCCAGCAGCCCAGCCCTATCGGAGGGCAAAAACATTCAGTACTTC
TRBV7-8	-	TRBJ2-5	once	CASSPRLLQETQYF	TGTGCCAGCAGCCCAAGACTGTTACAAGAGACCCAGTACTTC
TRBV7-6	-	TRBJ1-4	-	CASSPRQVANEKLFF	TGTGCCAGCAGCCCTCGTCAGGTCGCGAATGAAAAACTGTTTTTT
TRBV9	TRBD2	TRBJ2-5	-	CASSVSGRSPRETQYF	TGTGCCAGCAGCGTTAGCGGGAGGTCTCCCAGAGAGACCCAGTACTTC
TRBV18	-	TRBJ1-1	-	CASSPLAVNTEAFF	TGTGCCAGCTCACCACTGGCAGTGAACACTGAAGCTTTCTTT
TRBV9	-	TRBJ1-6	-	CASSVARDSPLHF	TGTGCCAGCAGCGTAGCCCGGGATTCACCCCTCCACTTT
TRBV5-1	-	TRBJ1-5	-	CASSPEGNPEGAQHF	TGCGCCAGCAGTCCGGAAGGCAATCCCGAGGGTGCCCAGCATTTT
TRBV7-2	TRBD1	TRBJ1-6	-	CASSLVGQVISPLHF	TGTGCCAGCAGCTTAGTGGGACAGGTGATTTCACCCCTCCACTTT
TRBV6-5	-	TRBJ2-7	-	CACYTGGASYEQYF	TGTGCCTGCTATACAGGTGGGGCCTCCTACGAGCAGTACTTC
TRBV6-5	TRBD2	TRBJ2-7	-	CASSLLAGSSYEQYF	TGTGCCAGCAGTCTACTAGCGGGGAGCTCCTACGAGCAGTACTTC
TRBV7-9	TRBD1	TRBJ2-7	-	CASSSLDRGPYEQYF	TGTGCCAGCAGCTCCTTGGACAGGGGACCCTACGAGCAGTACTTC